This TCR beta chain emerged from a study of T cells in Graves' hyperthyroidism and ophthalmopathy. Regarding the study as a whole: The model anticipated ophthalmopathy a median around six months pre-onset. Within blood appeared most thyroid clonotypes that had expanded above 0.001.

This CDR3 spans 17 amino acids. Germline CDR1 ENHRY, CDR2 SYGVKD. V gave up 3 bases and J gave up 3 bases, with 17 bases separating them. A roughly 9.3 ml volume of fresh peripheral blood provided the PBMCs. It was RNA transcripts that yielded the amplified TCR beta CDR3 regions. When the TCR CDR3 underwent first-round RT-PCR, the HTBI primer set was used. TCRdb redid the calling of the multiplex PCR reads with MiXCR, one entry per CDR3 protein. The sample has some 300,000 distinct CDR3 sequences; roughly 15% are singletons. This clonotype appeared a few times. Its antigen is unknown. The sample was blood. The chain joins TRBV10-3 to TRBJ2-2, with a possible D match to TRBD1 (5 bases). The receptor's source is a man under 40 with Graves' hyperthyroidism. DNA for the CDR3: TGTGCCATCAGTGACCCAACAGGCGTCCCTGACACCGGGGAGCTGTTTTTT. This codes for CAISDPTGVPDTGELFF.